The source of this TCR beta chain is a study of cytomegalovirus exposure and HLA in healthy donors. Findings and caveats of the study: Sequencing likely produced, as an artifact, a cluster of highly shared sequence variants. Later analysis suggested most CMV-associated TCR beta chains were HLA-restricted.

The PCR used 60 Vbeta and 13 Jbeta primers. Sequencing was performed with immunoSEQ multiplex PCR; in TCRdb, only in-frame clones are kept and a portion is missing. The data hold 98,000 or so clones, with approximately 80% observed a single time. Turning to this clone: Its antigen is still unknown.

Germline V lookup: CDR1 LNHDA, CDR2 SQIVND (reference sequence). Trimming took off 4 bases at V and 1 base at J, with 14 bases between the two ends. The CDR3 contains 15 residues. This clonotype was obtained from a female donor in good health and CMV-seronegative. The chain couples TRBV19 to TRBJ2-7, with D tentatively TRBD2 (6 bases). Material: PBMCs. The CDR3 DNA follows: TGTGCCAGTAGTAGCGCCGGGACTGAGTCCTACGAGCAGTACTTC. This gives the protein CASSSAGTESYEQYF.